What follows are 9 T cell receptor beta chains derived from one specimen sequenced in a study of T cell changes during pregnancy in multiple sclerosis. Method: immunoSEQ multiplex PCR; TCRdb's copy keeps in-frame clones and lacks some. The sample includes 73,000 or so clones, 75% to 90% of them seen just once. The sequencing used peripheral blood, collected after pregnancy. These receptors originate from a female donor in good health, enrolled as a control in a pregnancy study.

The chain links TRBV9 to TRBJ1-1; D gene unclear. In germline, CDR1 is SGDLS, CDR2 YYNGEE. Trimming took 0 bases from V and 6 from J, leaving 18 bases between them. This CDR3 contains 16 residues. The CDR3 coding sequence is TGTGCCAGCAGCGTAGCTCAACCCTGGCAAGATGCTGAAGCTTTCTTT. Protein sequence: CASSVAQPWQDAEAFF.

The V and J genes are TRBV19 and TRBJ2-1; TRBD2 matches 7 bases. The CDR3 has 14 amino acids. Looked up from germline, CDR1 is LNHDA and CDR2 is SQIVND (reference sequence). J gave up 2 bases and V 6 bases, and 4 bases lay outside the gene matches. CDR3 coding DNA: TGTGCCAGTAGCGTGAGCGGGACCTACAATGAGCAGTTCTTC. It is translated as CASSVSGTYNEQFF.

The CDR3 loop reads CASSIGGQGGVLTQPQHF. The CDR3 DNA is TGTGCCAGTAGTATAGGAGGACAGGGTGGGGTCTTGACTCAGCCCCAGCATTTT. The chain recombines TRBV19 with TRBJ1-5, with 8 bases aligning to TRBD1. The CDR3 runs to 18 residues. Germline V gene lookup returns CDR1 LNHDA and CDR2 SQIVND (reference sequence). Trimming cost V 1 base and J 6 bases; bases outside gene matches: 14.

This clone was counted a few times. As DNA, the CDR3 is TGTGCCAGCAGTCTTAACGAGGGCCCCTACAATGAGCAGTTCTTC. This sequence encodes CASSLNEGPYNEQFF. The genes are TRBV27 and TRBJ2-1; TRBD2 is a possible D gene (5 bases). Germline V gene lookup returns CDR1 MNHEY and CDR2 SMNVEV (reference sequence). V lost 5 bases, J lost 2 bases, and 13 bases lay in between. The CDR3 is 15 residues long.

J is TRBJ2-2 and V is TRBV30; D gene uncertain. Trimming took off 0 bases at V and 0 bases at J, with 5 bases between the two ends. CDR3 length equals 14 residues. Germline lookup yields CDR1 GTSNPN and CDR2 SVGIG (reference sequence). DNA for the CDR3: TGTGCCTGGAGTGTAGAGTCGAACACCGGGGAGCTGTTTTTT. Protein: CAWSVESNTGELFF.

The gene calls are TRBV19 and TRBJ1-1; D ambiguous. This CDR3 is built from 15 residues. The V end was cut by 2 bases, the J end by 1 base, with 11 bases between. Germline CDR1 LNHDA, CDR2 SQIVND (reference sequence). The CDR3 nucleotides read TGTGCCAGTAGTATATCTATGAGTCCGAACACTGAAGCTTTCTTT. It encodes CASSISMSPNTEAFF. The full variable domain, with the rest looked up from reference TRBV19 and TRBJ1-1, is DGGITQSPKYLFRKEGQNVTLSCEQNLNHDAMYWYRQDPGQGLRLIYYSQIVNDFQKGDIAEGYSVSREKKESFPLTVTSAQKNPTAFYLCASSISMSPNTEAFFGQGTRLTVV.

This chain uses TRBV27 with TRBJ1-5; D is perhaps TRBD1 (5 bases). The CDR3 consists of 14 residues. CDR1 is MNHEY, CDR2 SMNVEV, per germline (reference sequence). Trimming shortened V by 5 bases and J by 1 base, and 9 bases separated the two germline ends. CDR3 sequence: CASSQGGSNQPQHF. The CDR3 DNA follows: TGTGCCAGCAGTCAGGGAGGGAGCAATCAGCCCCAGCATTTT.

This clone was detected only a few times. V usage is TRBV7-2 and J usage is TRBJ2-7, with 7 bases fitting TRBD2. J lost 2 bases, V lost 3 bases, and 1 base had no gene match. Per germline, CDR1 SGHTA and CDR2 FQGNSA. This CDR3 is 13 amino acids long. The CDR3 coding sequence is TGTGCCAGCAGCTTCGGGGGGACCTACGAGCAGTACTTC. Translated, it gives CASSFGGTYEQYF.

The gene calls are TRBV5-6 and TRBJ2-1; D is uncertain. The length of the CDR3 is 12 residues. Germline lookup yields CDR1 SGHDT and CDR2 YYEEEE. V lost 4 bases and J lost 4, with 6 bases in between. CDR3 in DNA: TGTGCCAGCAGCCCCGTATACAATGAGCAGTTCTTC. Its protein product is CASSPVYNEQFF.